These 15 T cell receptor beta chains were sequenced from one sample in a study of cytomegalovirus exposure and HLA in healthy donors. Primers for the PCR totalled 60 Vbeta and 13 Jbeta. Libraries were prepared by immunoSEQ multiplex PCR; TCRdb keeps only in-frame clonotypes and omits some of them. Counted here are 99,000 or so clones, approximately 83% occurring once; the ten biggest clones make up 5% to 6.5%. Sequencing was done on a sample of PBMCs. These receptors all come from a man aged 18 to 35 in good health and CMV-seronegative.

The rearrangement links TRBV27 to TRBJ1-6; the D is unclear. Germline V gene sequence: CDR1 MNHEY, CDR2 SMNVEV (reference sequence). This CDR3 has 17 residues. V lost 7 bases to trimming and J lost 5 bases, with 21 bases between them. The CDR3 is CASTPFGRRLNNSPLHF. DNA of the CDR3: TGTGCCAGCACTCCCTTTGGGAGGAGGTTAAATAATTCACCCCTCCACTTT.

The chain is built from TRBV6-5 and TRBJ2-1; D perhaps matches TRBD2 (5 bases). The CDR3 has 12 amino acids. Germline V gene data show CDR1 as MNHEY and CDR2 as SVGAGI. Trimming removed 5 bases from V and 10 bases from J, with 12 bases in between. For the CDR3, the DNA is TGTGCCAGCAGTCTCAGTGGCGGGGAGCAGTTCTTC. Protein: CASSLSGGEQFF.

The chain recombines TRBV11-2 with TRBJ2-2, with no clear D. In germline, CDR1 is SGHAT, CDR2 FQNNGV. V was trimmed by 5 bases and J by 4 bases, leaving 8 bases between them. This CDR3 is built from 13 residues. CDR3 sequence: CASSPSGTGELFF. CDR3 nucleotides: TGTGCCAGCAGCCCCTCAGGCACCGGGGAGCTGTTTTTT.

In this sample, this clone turned up a few times. This chain connects TRBV5-6 to TRBJ1-1; TRBD1 aligns across 7 bases. This CDR3 comprises 15 residues. J gave up 3 bases and V 3 bases, and 8 bases lay outside the gene matches. The V gene's germline CDR1 is SGHDT and CDR2 YYEEEE. The CDR3 here is CASSYAGGWDTEAFF. The CDR3 region has the DNA TGTGCCAGCAGCTACGCAGGGGGATGGGACACTGAAGCTTTCTTT.

The rearrangement links TRBV7-2 to TRBJ2-1; 14 bases line up with TRBD2. The CDR3 covers 18 residues. Losses at the gene ends were 1 base for V and 7 bases for J; bases not matched to a gene: 9. CDR1 is SGHTA, CDR2 FQGNSA, per germline. CDR3 protein: CASSLVSGTSGSNNEQFF. The DNA of the CDR3 is TGTGCCAGCAGCTTAGTCTCGGGGACTAGCGGGAGCAATAATGAGCAGTTCTTC.

The chain uses TRBV4-1 and TRBJ2-7, with 7 bases fitting TRBD2. The V and J ends lost 0 bases and 11 bases, in that order; junction bases with no gene match: 10. CDR3 length: 14 residues. The germline CDR1 and CDR2 sequences are MGHRA and YSYEKL. Written as DNA, the CDR3 is TGCGCCAGCAGCCAAGATCCCAGCGGGGCTTTGGAGTACTTC. It is translated as CASSQDPSGALEYF.

The J gene is TRBJ2-3, the V gene TRBV5-1; 11 bases are shared with TRBD2. Germline CDR1 and CDR2: SGHRS and YFSETQ. The CDR3 covers 15 residues. The V segment lost 3 bases and the J segment 6 bases; nucleotides outside the gene matches: 6. The CDR3 sequence: CASSSMTSGADTQYF. As DNA, the CDR3 is TGCGCCAGCAGCTCCATGACTAGCGGGGCCGATACGCAGTATTTT.

V is TRBV5-1 and J is TRBJ1-3, with 7 bases lining up with TRBD1. This CDR3 has 15 residues. The germline V gene has CDR1 SGHRS and CDR2 YFSETQ. The trim removed 5 bases at V and 2 bases at J, leaving 7 bases unmatched. Here the CDR3 DNA reads TGCGCCAGCAGTTACACAGGGGAAGCTGGAAACACCATATATTTT. Amino acid sequence: CASSYTGEAGNTIYF.

This clone was observed a single time. The chain couples TRBV18 to TRBJ2-7, with D perhaps TRBD1 (5 bases). CDR1 is KGHSH and CDR2 is LQKENI in the germline V gene. Trimming stripped 3 bases from V and 1 base from J, with 13 bases between. The CDR3 runs to 15 residues. CDR3 bases: TGTGCCAGCTCACCCCCGCATAAGGGGTCCTACGAGCAGTACTTC. Translated: CASSPPHKGSYEQYF.

The chain is built from TRBV5-6 and TRBJ2-2; D is unclear. The germline V and J ends were trimmed by 4 bases and 4 bases, with 5 bases remaining between them. Per the germline V gene, CDR1 is SGHDT and CDR2 is YYEEEE. The CDR3 has 12 residues. The CDR3 coding sequence is TGTGCCAGCAGCCCTTTCACCGGGGAGCTGTTTTTT. Protein sequence: CASSPFTGELFF.

To note about this clone: One junction end disagrees with the germline gene, perhaps due to a read error. V gene TRBV4-3 combines with J gene TRBJ2-3, with 7 bases lining up with TRBD2. This CDR3 has 15 residues. Germline V gene sequence: CDR1 LGHNA, CDR2 YSLEER. In nucleotides, the CDR3 is TGCGCCAGCAACCAAGATGCGGGAGAAGCAGATACGCAGTATTTT. Translating gives CASNQDAGEADTQYF.

The CDR3 region is CASGPAGRANEQYF. The DNA of the CDR3 is TGTGCTAGTGGGCCGGCGGGGCGTGCTAACGAGCAGTACTTC. The chain joins TRBV12-5 to TRBJ2-7; a possible D gene is TRBD2 (6 bases). This CDR3 is built from 14 residues. The V end was cut by 6 bases, the J end by 5 bases, with 17 bases between. Germline loops: CDR1 LGHNT, CDR2 FRNRAP. Using reference TRBV12-5 and TRBJ2-7 for the parts outside the CDR3, the full variable domain is DARVTQTPRHKVTEMGQEVTMRCQPILGHNTVFWYRQTMMQGLELLAYFRNRAPLDDSGMPKDRFSAEMPDATLATLKIQPSEPRDSAVYFCASGPAGRANEQYFGPGTRLTVT.

The chain employs TRBV7-2 and TRBJ2-3; 9 nucleotides align to TRBD2. After removal of 2 bases from V and 6 bases from J, the junction contained 9 bases not matched to a gene. The germline CDR1 and CDR2 sequences are SGHTA and FQGNSA. This CDR3 is built from 16 residues. The CDR3 protein is CASSLRAGGPSDTQYF. In DNA form, the CDR3 reads TGTGCCAGCAGCTTACGCGCGGGAGGGCCATCCGATACGCAGTATTTT.

The chain joins TRBV6-5 to TRBJ2-3; TRBD1 aligns across 8 bases. The CDR3 consists of 15 residues. Losses at the gene ends were 7 bases for V and 1 base for J; bases not matched to a gene: 7. The germline V gene encodes CDR1 MNHEY and CDR2 SVGAGI. Here the CDR3 DNA reads TGTGCCAGCAACCCGACAGGGGCCCGCACAGATACGCAGTATTTT. It yields the protein CASNPTGARTDTQYF.

This chain connects TRBV4-3 to TRBJ2-6; a possible D gene is TRBD1 (6 bases). With 1 base removed from V and 1 base from J, the gap between germline ends came to 8 bases. Per the germline V gene, CDR1 is LGHNA and CDR2 is YSLEER. The CDR3 is made up of 16 amino acids. The CDR3 loop reads CASSQAGASGANVLTF. CDR3 bases: TGCGCCAGCAGCCAAGCAGGGGCGTCTGGGGCCAACGTCCTGACTTTC.